This T cell receptor (beta chain) comes out of a study of T cells in Graves' hyperthyroidism and ophthalmopathy. Study-level points and caveats: Onset of ophthalmopathy came a median approximately 6.5 months after the model predicted it.

The CDR3 totals 16 residues. The V segment lost 1 base and the J segment 6 bases; nucleotides outside the gene matches: 7. Germline lookup yields CDR1 SEHNR and CDR2 FQNEAQ (reference sequence). What was amplified from RNA transcripts were TCR beta CDR3 regions. An initial round of RT-PCR targeting the TCR CDR3 relied on the HTBI primer set. From the multiplex PCR reads, TCRdb called clonotypes with MiXCR, one entry per CDR3 protein. This table has around 620,000 distinct CDR3 sequences, over 12% appearing once. Uncontrolled infection, other autoimmune disease, pregnancy or lactation excluded patients. This clonotype was detected many times. Its target is not known.

V usage is TRBV7-9 and J usage is TRBJ2-3, with 10 nucleotides matching TRBD2. The material sequenced was blood. This receptor was identified in a woman aged 18-30 years with Graves' ophthalmopathy. In DNA, the CDR3 is TGTGCCAGCAGCTTAGTAGCTAGCGGGAGAATGGATACGCAGTATTTT. Its protein product is CASSLVASGRMDTQYF.